One sample yielded the 30 T cell receptor beta chains listed below, sequenced in a study of CD8 T cells in ankylosing spondylitis. Study findings and constraints: The study identified a TCR beta motif of eight highly homologous variants that appeared characteristic of ankylosing spondylitis blood.

Their cognate antigens are unknown. One entry per CDR3 protein, called by TCRdb with MiXCR from the 5' RACE reads. The sample consists of approximately 500,000 distinct CDR3 sequences, 10% to 15% of them appearing once. What was sequenced was blood, either unsorted or a sorted T cell fraction (not recorded which). These receptor sequences come from a male donor with ankylosing spondylitis.

J is TRBJ2-1 and V is TRBV6-1, with D perhaps TRBD2 (7 bases). Per the germline V gene, CDR1 is MNHNS and CDR2 is SASEGT. The CDR3 extends over 13 amino acids. Between the trimmed V and J ends, which lost 6 bases and 6 bases, there was a span of 12 bases. Written as DNA, the CDR3 is TGTGCCAGCAGGGGGGGGGCCACCAATGAGCAGTTCTTC. Translating it yields CASRGGATNEQFF.

This clonotype was seen more than once but under ten times. This chain links TRBV11-1 with TRBJ2-5; 8 nucleotides match TRBD2. The junction had 8 bases not matched to a gene; V was cut back by 5 bases and J by 3 bases. The CDR3 length is 15 residues. The germline V gene encodes CDR1 SGHAT and CDR2 FQDESV (reference sequence). The CDR3 sequence: CASSLRVAGKETQYF. The CDR3 nucleotides read TGTGCCAGCAGCCTCCGGGTAGCGGGAAAAGAGACCCAGTACTTC.

The gene calls are TRBV20-1 and TRBJ2-3; no clear D gene. CDR1 is DFQATT and CDR2 is SNEGSKA in the germline V gene (reference sequence). CDR3 length: 17 amino acids. The V gene lost 2 bases and the J gene lost 1 base, with 19 bases spanning the gap. The CDR3 is CSARNAESFYGTDTQYF. DNA for the CDR3: TGCAGTGCTAGAAACGCGGAGTCCTTTTACGGCACAGATACGCAGTATTTT.

This chain connects TRBV29-1 to TRBJ1-4, with D unclear. CDR1 is SQVTM, CDR2 ANQGSEA, per germline. This CDR3 is 12 amino acids long. V was shortened by 7 bases and J by 4 bases, with 10 bases between the two germline ends. CDR3 protein: CSAFSDNEKLFF. The CDR3 region has the DNA TGCAGCGCCTTTTCCGATAATGAAAAACTGTTTTTT.

The chain links TRBV24-1 to TRBJ1-2; D possibly corresponds to TRBD1 (5 bases). V dropped 6 bases and J dropped 4 bases, with 14 bases sitting between them. The germline V gene encodes CDR1 KGHDR and CDR2 SFDVKD. The CDR3 contains 14 residues. The CDR3 nucleotides are TGTGCCACCAGTACGGGGGTTGAACCCTATGGCTACACCTTC. Its translation: CATSTGVEPYGYTF.

V usage is TRBV5-4 and J usage is TRBJ1-1, with TRBD1 matching over 9 bases. The CDR3 is made up of 16 amino acids. The V and J ends lost 4 bases and 1 base, in that order; junction bases with no gene match: 8. Germline-derived CDR1 and CDR2 are SGHNT and YYREEE (reference sequence). The CDR3 reads CASSPKGQGKNTEAFF. The DNA for the CDR3 is TGTGCCAGCAGCCCCAAAGGACAGGGGAAGAACACTGAAGCTTTCTTT.

The chain recombines TRBV18 with TRBJ1-2; D gene unclear. Looked up from germline, CDR1 is KGHSH and CDR2 is LQKENI. Between the trimmed V and J ends, which lost 2 bases and 2 bases, there was a span of 9 bases. This CDR3 is built from 14 residues. Here the CDR3 DNA reads TGTGCCAGCTCACCAACAGACGGGAACTATGGCTACACCTTC. Protein product: CASSPTDGNYGYTF.

This clonotype was recorded at least ten times. J is TRBJ2-3 and V is TRBV5-1; possibly TRBD1 for D (6 bases). V was cut by 0 bases and J by 0 bases, with 14 bases left in between. Looked up from germline, CDR1 is SGHRS and CDR2 is YFSETQ. CDR3 size: 17 residues. The CDR3 nucleotides read TGCGCCAGCAGCTTGGCAGGGGACCTTAGTAGCACAGATACGCAGTATTTT. Translating it yields CASSLAGDLSSTDTQYF.

This clonotype was found a few times. V gene TRBV6-2 or TRBV6-3 combines with J gene TRBJ1-5, with 8 bases matching TRBD1. The V segment lost 6 bases and the J segment 7 bases; nucleotides outside the gene matches: 11. The CDR3 loop spans 15 amino acids. Germline loops: CDR1 MNHEY, CDR2 SVGEGT. The CDR3 spells CASRPQRDRMQPQHF. CDR3 nucleotide sequence: TGTGCCAGCAGACCCCAGCGGGACAGGATGCAGCCCCAGCATTTT.

The chain recombines TRBV12-3 or TRBV12-4 with TRBJ2-7; maybe TRBD1 (5 bases). Deletions cut 5 bases from V and 2 bases from J, with 10 bases between. This CDR3 has 13 residues. The CDR3 spells CASSLTVAYEQYV. The CDR3 nucleotides read TGTGCCAGCAGTCTGACAGTGGCCTACGAGCAGTACGTC.

CDR3 nucleotides: TGTGCCAGCAGTTTAGTTTGGGGGGCAGGAGAAGCTAATAATGAGCAGTTCTTC. This codes for CASSLVWGAGEANNEQFF. V is TRBV28 and J is TRBJ2-1; D is perhaps TRBD1 or TRBD2 (6 bases each). The V end was cut by 2 bases, the J end by 7 bases, with 24 bases between. This CDR3 spans 18 amino acids. In germline, CDR1 is MDHEN, CDR2 SYDVKM.

V is TRBV7-6 and J is TRBJ2-5; 7 bases fit TRBD1. Germline-derived CDR1 and CDR2 are SGHVS and FNYEAQ. The trim removed 5 bases at V and 1 base at J, leaving 4 bases unmatched. The CDR3 has 14 amino acids. CDR3 in amino acids: CASSIGTVQETQYF. CDR3 coding DNA: TGTGCCAGCAGCATCGGGACAGTCCAAGAGACCCAGTACTTC.

This chain joins TRBV2 and TRBJ1-1; 8 bases match TRBD1. The germline gives CDR1 SNHLY, CDR2 FYNNEI. Trimming at V came to 3 bases and at J to 4 bases, leaving 4 bases not matched to a gene. The CDR3 covers 14 residues. CDR3 nucleotides: TGTGCCAGCAGTGAGGGACAGGCCATCACTGAAGCTTTCTTT. Translated: CASSEGQAITEAFF. Together with reference TRBV2 and TRBJ1-1, the CDR3 gives the full variable domain: EPEVTQTPSHQVTQMGQEVILRCVPISNHLYFYWYRQILGQKVEFLVSFYNNEISEKSEIFDDQFSVERPDGSNFTLKIRSTKLEDSAMYFCASSEGQAITEAFFGQGTRLTVV.

On this clonotype: The junction shows a germline mismatch at one end, possibly a read error. The V call is TRBV10-1, the J call TRBJ1-1; a possible D gene is TRBD1 (5 bases). CDR3 length: 15 amino acids. CDR1 is WNHNN, CDR2 SYGVQD, per germline (reference sequence). The CDR3 DNA follows: TGCGCCAGCAGCGGGGCCAGGGACCTGAACACTAAAGCTTTCTTT. Encoded protein: CASSGARDLNTKAFF.

This clonotype was picked up many times. V usage is TRBV20-1 and J usage is TRBJ1-1; 9 bases line up with TRBD1. The CDR3 is 11 amino acids. Germline CDR1 reads DFQATT; CDR2 reads SNEGSKA (reference sequence). CDR3 amino acids: CRGQGMTEAFF. In DNA, the CDR3 is TGCAGAGGACAGGGGATGACTGAAGCTTTCTTT.

The chain employs TRBV6-5 and TRBJ2-1, with 8 nucleotides matching TRBD1. Germline V gene sequence: CDR1 MNHEY, CDR2 SVGAGI. V lost 2 bases and J lost 6; bases outside the gene matches: 6. This CDR3 spans 15 amino acids. The CDR3 sequence is CASSYPGGTGNEQFF. The CDR3 nucleotides are TGTGCCAGCAGTTACCCAGGGGGCACAGGCAATGAGCAGTTCTTC.

This clonotype was observed a few times. The chain carries TRBV6-1 and TRBJ2-7, with D perhaps TRBD1 (6 bases). V gave up 7 bases and J gave up 3 bases, with 13 bases separating them. CDR1 MNHNS and CDR2 SASEGT come from the germline V gene. The CDR3 is made up of 13 amino acids. Here the CDR3 DNA reads TGTGCCAGCACTAGACAGGAGCTCTACGAGCAGTACTTC. As protein: CASTRQELYEQYF.

This chain joins TRBV14 and TRBJ2-7; 7 bases are a match to TRBD2. The CDR3 consists of 19 residues. The V gene end was trimmed by 0 bases and the J gene end by 0 bases; junction bases not matched to a gene: 14. The germline V gene has CDR1 SGHDN and CDR2 FVKESK. The CDR3 DNA is TGTGCCAGCAGCCAAGATGGAGAGCGGGAAAAATGGCCCTCCTACGAGCAGTACTTC. Its protein product is CASSQDGEREKWPSYEQYF.

This clonotype was seen only a few times. This chain connects TRBV20-1 to TRBJ1-4; D uncertain. CDR1 and CDR2 (germline): DFQATT, SNEGSKA (reference sequence). The CDR3 has 10 residues. V shed 6 bases and J shed 8 bases, with 7 bases lying between them. The CDR3 spells CSAEEEKLFF. DNA of the CDR3: TGCAGTGCGGAGGAAGAAAAACTGTTTTTT.

This clonotype showed up just a few times. The chain links TRBV20-1 to TRBJ1-5; D is unresolved. This CDR3 spans 14 amino acids. CDR1 is DFQATT, CDR2 SNEGSKA, per germline (reference sequence). V dropped 6 bases and J dropped 4 bases, with 16 bases sitting between them. The CDR3 sequence: CSAVGTLVNQPQHF. The DNA of the CDR3 is TGCAGTGCCGTGGGCACCCTGGTAAATCAGCCCCAGCATTTT.

A few counts support this clonotype. The chain links TRBV12-3 or TRBV12-4 to TRBJ1-1; D is perhaps TRBD1 (6 bases). The V end was cut by 7 bases, the J end by 3 bases, with 15 bases between. This CDR3 spans 14 amino acids. The CDR3 DNA reads TGTGCCAGCACCCCGCTCGGGGGGCACACTGAAGCTTTCTTT. Its translation: CASTPLGGHTEAFF.

The chain links TRBV20-1 to TRBJ2-5; no firm D call. CDR1 and CDR2 from the germline V gene are DFQATT and SNEGSKA (reference sequence). The V gene lost 6 bases and the J gene lost 5 bases, with 13 bases spanning the gap. This CDR3 comprises 12 residues. The CDR3 DNA sequence: TGCAGTGCCCGGGCCCCCGGCGAGACCCAGTACTTC. The encoded protein is CSARAPGETQYF.

This clonotype was seen many times. The CDR3 reads CASNGDSLTMNTEAFF. The CDR3 region has the DNA TGCGCCAGCAATGGGGACAGCCTCACCATGAACACTGAAGCTTTCTTT. The chain carries TRBV10-2 and TRBJ1-1, with TRBD1 identical over 7 bases. Per germline, CDR1 WSHSY and CDR2 SAAADI. The CDR3 loop spans 16 amino acids. The V and J ends lost 7 bases and 0 bases, in that order; junction bases with no gene match: 11.

Only a few counts were recorded for this clonotype. This sequence joins TRBV18 and TRBJ2-2; TRBD1 matches at 7 bases. The CDR3 spans 17 residues. Germline V gives CDR1 KGHSH, CDR2 LQKENI. The V segment lost 6 bases and the J segment 3 bases; nucleotides outside the gene matches: 13. CDR3 amino acids: CASSPTQQGRHTGELFF. CDR3 DNA: TGTGCCAGCTCCCCAACCCAACAGGGGAGACACACCGGGGAGCTGTTTTTT.

This clonotype was found many times. V usage is TRBV12-3 or TRBV12-4 and J usage is TRBJ2-3, with 13 bases matching TRBD2. The CDR3 runs 15 residues. Losses at the gene ends were 5 bases for V and 5 bases for J; bases not matched to a gene: 4. CDR3 in amino acids: CASSQTSGRLDTQYF. The CDR3 DNA reads TGTGCCAGCAGTCAGACTAGCGGGAGGTTAGATACGCAGTATTTT.

This chain connects TRBV7-2 to TRBJ2-1; D gene unclear. CDR1 is SGHTA and CDR2 is FQGNSA in the germline V gene. This CDR3 spans 15 amino acids. The V end was cut by 4 bases, the J end by 6 bases, with 16 bases between. CDR3 region: CASSSIKTFGNEQFF. The CDR3 bases are TGTGCCAGCAGCTCGATCAAGACCTTTGGCAATGAGCAGTTCTTC.

The chain is built from TRBV20-1 and TRBJ1-3; unclear D gene. The germline CDR1 and CDR2 sequences are DFQATT and SNEGSKA (reference sequence). This CDR3 has 16 amino acids. V shed 2 bases and J shed 0 bases, with 14 bases lying between them. CDR3 in amino acids: CSARPGLGYSGNTIYF. The CDR3 DNA reads TGCAGTGCTAGACCAGGACTGGGGTACTCTGGAAACACCATATATTTT.

This chain joins TRBV20-1 and TRBJ2-5; D remains ambiguous. V was shortened by 2 bases and J by 6 bases, with 7 bases between the two germline ends. The CDR3 spans 11 residues. Germline CDR1 and CDR2: DFQATT and SNEGSKA (reference sequence). The CDR3 DNA follows: TGCAGTGCTAGACCCCCCAAGACCCAGTACTTC. It encodes CSARPPKTQYF.

V and J are TRBV12-3 or TRBV12-4 and TRBJ1-1, with no clear D. V was shortened by 7 bases and J by 6 bases, with 12 bases between the two germline ends. The CDR3 loop spans 12 amino acids. The CDR3 loop reads CASTPRWPEAFF. The DNA for the CDR3 is TGTGCCAGCACCCCAAGGTGGCCTGAAGCTTTCTTT.

This CDR3 reads CASRGLVYEQYV. DNA of the CDR3: TGCGCCAGCAGAGGCCTGGTCTACGAGCAGTACGTC. The chain couples TRBV5-1 to TRBJ2-7; no firm D call. Trimming left V 5 bases short and J 3 bases short, with 9 bases between. There are 12 residues in the CDR3. From germline, CDR1 is SGHRS and CDR2 YFSETQ.